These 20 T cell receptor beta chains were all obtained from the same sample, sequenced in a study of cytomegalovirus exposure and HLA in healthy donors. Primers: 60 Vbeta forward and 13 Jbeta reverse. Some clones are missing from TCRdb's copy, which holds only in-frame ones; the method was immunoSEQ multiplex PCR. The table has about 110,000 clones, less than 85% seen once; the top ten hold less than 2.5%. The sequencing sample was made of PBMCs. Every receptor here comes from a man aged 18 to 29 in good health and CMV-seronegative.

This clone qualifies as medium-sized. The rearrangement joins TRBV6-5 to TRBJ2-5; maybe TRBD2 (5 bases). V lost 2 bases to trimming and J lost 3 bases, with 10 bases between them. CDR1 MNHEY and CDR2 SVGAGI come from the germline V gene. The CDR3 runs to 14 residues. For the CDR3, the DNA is TGTGCCAGCAGTTACGATGGAGGAGAAGAGACCCAGTACTTC. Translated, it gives CASSYDGGEETQYF.

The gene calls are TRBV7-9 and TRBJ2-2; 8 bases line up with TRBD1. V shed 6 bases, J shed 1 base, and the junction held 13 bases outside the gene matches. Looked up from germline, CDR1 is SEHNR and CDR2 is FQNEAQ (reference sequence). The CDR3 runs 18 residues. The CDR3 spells CASSRPPAGTGNTGELFF. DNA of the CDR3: TGTGCCAGCAGTCGTCCTCCAGCCGGGACAGGGAACACCGGGGAGCTGTTTTTT.

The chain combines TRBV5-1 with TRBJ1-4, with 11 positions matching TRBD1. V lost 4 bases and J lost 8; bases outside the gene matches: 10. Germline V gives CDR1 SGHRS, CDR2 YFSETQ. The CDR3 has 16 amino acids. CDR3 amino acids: CASSPSSGTGGEKLFF. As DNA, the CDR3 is TGCGCCAGCAGCCCCTCCTCCGGGACAGGGGGGGAAAAACTGTTTTTT.

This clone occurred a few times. CDR3 amino acids: CASSQDSGGPGEQYF. The CDR3 region has the DNA TGTGCCAGCAGCCAAGATTCGGGGGGGCCCGGGGAGCAGTACTTC. The V call is TRBV5-4, the J call TRBJ2-7, with 8 nucleotides matching TRBD2. V gave up 4 bases and J gave up 7 bases; unmatched junction bases: 13. CDR3 length: 15 residues. CDR1 is SGHNT, CDR2 YYREEE, per germline (reference sequence).

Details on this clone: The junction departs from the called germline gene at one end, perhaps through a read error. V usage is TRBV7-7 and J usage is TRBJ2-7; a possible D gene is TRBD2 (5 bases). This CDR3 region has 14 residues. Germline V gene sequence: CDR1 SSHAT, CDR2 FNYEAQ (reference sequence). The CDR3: CASSSTLTTGEQYF. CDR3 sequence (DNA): TGTGCTAGCAGCTCCACCCTAACGACGGGGGAGCAGTACTTC.

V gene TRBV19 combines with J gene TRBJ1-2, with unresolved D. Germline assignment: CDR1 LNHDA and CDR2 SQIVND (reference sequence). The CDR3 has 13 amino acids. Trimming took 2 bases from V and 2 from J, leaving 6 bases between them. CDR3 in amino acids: CASSIRENYGYTF. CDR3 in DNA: TGTGCCAGTAGTATAAGGGAGAACTATGGCTACACCTTC.

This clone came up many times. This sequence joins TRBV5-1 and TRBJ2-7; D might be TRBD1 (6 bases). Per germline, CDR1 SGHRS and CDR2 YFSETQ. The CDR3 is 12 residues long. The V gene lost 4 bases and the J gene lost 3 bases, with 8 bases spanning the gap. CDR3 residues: CASSRDIYEQYF. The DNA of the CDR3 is TGCGCCAGCAGCCGGGACATCTACGAGCAGTACTTC.

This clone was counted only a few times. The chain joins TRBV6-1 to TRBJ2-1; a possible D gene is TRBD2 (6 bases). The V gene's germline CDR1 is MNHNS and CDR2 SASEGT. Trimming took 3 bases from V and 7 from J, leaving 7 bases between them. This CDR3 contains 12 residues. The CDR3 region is CASSEGGNEQFF. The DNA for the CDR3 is TGTGCCAGCAGTGAGGGGGGAAATGAGCAGTTCTTC.

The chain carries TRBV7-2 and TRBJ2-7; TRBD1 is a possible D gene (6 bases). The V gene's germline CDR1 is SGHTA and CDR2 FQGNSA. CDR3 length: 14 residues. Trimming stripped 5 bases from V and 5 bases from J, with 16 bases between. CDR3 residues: CASSQNRVPHEQYF. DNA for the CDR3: TGTGCCAGCAGCCAAAACAGGGTTCCCCACGAGCAGTACTTC.

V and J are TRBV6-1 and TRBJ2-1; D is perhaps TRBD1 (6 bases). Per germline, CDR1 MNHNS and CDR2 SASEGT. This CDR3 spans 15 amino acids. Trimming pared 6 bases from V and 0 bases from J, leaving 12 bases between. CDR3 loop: CASRVTGSSYNEQFF. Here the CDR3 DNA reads TGTGCCAGCAGGGTTACAGGGAGCTCCTACAATGAGCAGTTCTTC.

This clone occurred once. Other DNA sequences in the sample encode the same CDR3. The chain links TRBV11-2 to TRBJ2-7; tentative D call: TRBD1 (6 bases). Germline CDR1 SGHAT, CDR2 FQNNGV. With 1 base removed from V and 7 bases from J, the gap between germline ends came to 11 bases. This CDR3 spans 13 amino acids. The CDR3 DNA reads TGTGCCAGCAGCTTAGTGAGAGGGGGAGAGCAGTACTTC. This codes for CASSLVRGGEQYF.

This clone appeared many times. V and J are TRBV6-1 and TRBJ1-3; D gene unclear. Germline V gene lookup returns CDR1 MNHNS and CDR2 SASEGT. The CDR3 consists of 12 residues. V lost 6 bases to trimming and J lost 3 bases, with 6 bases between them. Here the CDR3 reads CASRGDGNTIYF. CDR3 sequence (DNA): TGTGCCAGCAGGGGAGATGGAAACACCATATATTTT.

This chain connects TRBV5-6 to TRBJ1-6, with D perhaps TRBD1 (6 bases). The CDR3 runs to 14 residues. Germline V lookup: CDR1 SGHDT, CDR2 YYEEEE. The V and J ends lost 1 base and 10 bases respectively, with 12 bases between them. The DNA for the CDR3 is TGTGCCAGCAGCTTGAGGGGGGGGTACTCACCCCTCCACTTT. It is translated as CASSLRGGYSPLHF. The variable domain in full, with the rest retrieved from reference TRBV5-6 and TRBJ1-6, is DAGVTQSPTHLIKTRGQQVTLRCSPKSGHDTVSWYQQALGQGPQFIFQYYEEEERQRGNFPDRFSGHQFPNYSSELNVNALLLGDSALYLCASSLRGGYSPLHFGNGTRLTVT.

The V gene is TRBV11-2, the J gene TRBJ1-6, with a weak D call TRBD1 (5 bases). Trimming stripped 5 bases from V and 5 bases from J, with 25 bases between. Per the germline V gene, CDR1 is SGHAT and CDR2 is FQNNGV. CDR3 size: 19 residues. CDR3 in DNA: TGTGCCAGCAGCCGTAAATCCCCTCGGGGGACTGGCGATAATTCACCCCTCCACTTT. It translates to CASSRKSPRGTGDNSPLHF.

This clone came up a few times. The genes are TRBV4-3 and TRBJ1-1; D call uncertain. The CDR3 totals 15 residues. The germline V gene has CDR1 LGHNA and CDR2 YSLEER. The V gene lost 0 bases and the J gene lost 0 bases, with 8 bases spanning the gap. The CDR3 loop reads CASSQDEGMNTEAFF. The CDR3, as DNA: TGCGCCAGCAGCCAAGATGAGGGTATGAACACTGAAGCTTTCTTT.

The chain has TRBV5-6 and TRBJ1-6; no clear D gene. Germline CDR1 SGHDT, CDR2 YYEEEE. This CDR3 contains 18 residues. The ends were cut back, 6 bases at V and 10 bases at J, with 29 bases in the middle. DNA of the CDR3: TGTGCCAGCAACACACTCCGCCTAACCGGAGGGTCTTCATCACCCCTCCACTTT. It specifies CASNTLRLTGGSSSPLHF.

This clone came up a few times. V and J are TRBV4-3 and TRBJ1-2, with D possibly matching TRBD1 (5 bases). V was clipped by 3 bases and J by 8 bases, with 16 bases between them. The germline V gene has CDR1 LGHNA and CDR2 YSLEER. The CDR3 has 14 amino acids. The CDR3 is CASSQTIDSAGYTF. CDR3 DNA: TGCGCCAGCAGCCAGACGATAGACAGCGCCGGCTACACCTTC.

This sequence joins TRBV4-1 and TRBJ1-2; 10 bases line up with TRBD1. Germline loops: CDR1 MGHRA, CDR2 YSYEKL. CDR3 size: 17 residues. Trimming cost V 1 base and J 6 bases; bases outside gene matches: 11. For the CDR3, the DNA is TGCGCCAGCAGCCAAGGAGGGTCGGTGACAGGGGGCCATGGCTACACCTTC. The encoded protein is CASSQGGSVTGGHGYTF.

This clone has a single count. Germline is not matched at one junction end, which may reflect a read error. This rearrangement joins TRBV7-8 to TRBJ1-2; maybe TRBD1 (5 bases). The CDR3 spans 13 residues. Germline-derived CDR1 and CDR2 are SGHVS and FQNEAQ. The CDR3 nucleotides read TGTGCCAGCAGCAAGACAGAGACCTATGGCTACCCCTTC. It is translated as CASSKTETYGYPF.

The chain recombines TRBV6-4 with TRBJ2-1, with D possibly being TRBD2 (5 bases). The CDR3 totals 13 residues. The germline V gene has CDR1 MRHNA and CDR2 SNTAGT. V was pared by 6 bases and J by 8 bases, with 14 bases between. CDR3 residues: CASSQADSDEQFF. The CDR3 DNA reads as TGTGCCAGCAGCCAAGCGGATTCCGATGAGCAGTTCTTC.